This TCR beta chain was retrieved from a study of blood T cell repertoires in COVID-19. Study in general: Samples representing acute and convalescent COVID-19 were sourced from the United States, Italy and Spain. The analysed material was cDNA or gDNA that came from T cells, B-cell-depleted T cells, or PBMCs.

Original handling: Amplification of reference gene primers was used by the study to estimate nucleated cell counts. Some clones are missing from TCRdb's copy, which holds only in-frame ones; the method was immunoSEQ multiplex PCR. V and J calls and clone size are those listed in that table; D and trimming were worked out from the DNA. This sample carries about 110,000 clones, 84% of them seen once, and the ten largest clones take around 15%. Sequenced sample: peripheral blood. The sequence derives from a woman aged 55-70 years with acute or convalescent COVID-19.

CDR3 nucleotide sequence: TGTGCCAGCAGCTTTCTGCAGGGCTCGGCTTACGAGCAGTACTTC. Translating it yields CASSFLQGSAYEQYF. V usage is TRBV7-9 and J usage is TRBJ2-7; D might be TRBD1 (5 bases). CDR1 is SEHNR, CDR2 FQNEAQ, per germline (reference sequence). The V end lost 3 bases, the J end lost 4 bases, and 16 bases lay between the germline ends. The CDR3 covers 15 residues.